This T cell receptor (beta chain) is from a study of blood T cell repertoires in COVID-19. V was clipped by 4 bases and J by 4 bases; unmatched bases: 4. The CDR3 is 14 amino acids. Germline loops: CDR1 SGHDT, CDR2 YYEEEE. The protocol was immunoSEQ multiplex PCR, while the TCRdb copy is restricted to in-frame clones and leaves out a portion. Of about 210,000 clones detected, more than 70% appear once; the ten largest clones hold approximately 2.3%. The participants were between roughly 18 and 100 years old and came from about two dozen US areas. Material: PBMCs or T cells enriched from blood (not recorded which). The source is a woman aged 40 to 50 with acute COVID-19. The genes are TRBV5-6 and TRBJ1-4, with TRBD1 identical over 7 bases. CDR3 residues: CASSLQGINEKLFF. The CDR3 DNA is TGTGCCAGCAGCCTACAGGGGATTAATGAAAAACTGTTTTTT. The whole variable domain, filled in from reference TRBV5-6 and TRBJ1-4, reads DAGVTQSPTHLIKTRGQQVTLRCSPKSGHDTVSWYQQALGQGPQFIFQYYEEEERQRGNFPDRFSGHQFPNYSSELNVNALLLGDSALYLCASSLQGINEKLFFGSGTQLSVL.